This record covers a single T cell receptor beta chain. The data belong to a study of monozygotic twins with inflammatory bowel disease. TCRdb reprocessed the 5' RACE reads, with one entry per CDR3 protein and no DNA. The sample yields 80,000 or so distinct CDR3 sequences, of which the top ten take up about 7.4%. The CDR3 contains 16 residues. Looked up from germline, CDR1 is SNHLY and CDR2 is FYNNEI. V usage is TRBV2 and J usage is TRBJ1-2. This TCR came from a human donor with ulcerative colitis or Crohn's disease, or a healthy co-twin of an affected twin (not recorded which). Sequenced material: blood. The CDR3 protein is CASSEGGWGGEFGYTF.